These T cell receptor beta chains were read from a single sample in a study of cytotoxic CD8 clonotypes in ibrutinib-treated CLL. Measured with immunoSEQ multiplex PCR; TCRdb has only the in-frame clones, and not every one. The sample lists 95,000 to 100,000 clones, around four fifths seen once, with about 30% in the top ten. This specimen consisted of PBMCs, obtained after 12 months of ibrutinib treatment. These receptors were collected from a human donor with chronic lymphocytic leukemia. Each CDR3 is given with its conserved first and last residue. D genes are given only for firm matches. Clone size is stated in some rows and not others, as once, few, many or a class when expanded.

V gene	D gene	clone size	J gene	CDR3 protein	CDR3 DNA
TRBV15	NA	NA	TRBJ2-4	CATSSDTGASKNIQYF	TGTGCCACCAGCAGTGATACAGGAGCATCCAAAAACATTCAGTACTTC
TRBV9	TRBD1	NA	TRBJ2-7	CASSAQGALYEQYF	TGTGCCAGCAGCGCACAGGGGGCCCTATACGAGCAGTACTTC
TRBV28	NA	once	TRBJ1-1	CASSLGAGEAFF	TGTGCCAGCAGTTTGGGGGCGGGGGAAGCTTTCTTT
TRBV18	NA	NA	TRBJ1-5	CASSLAGDQPQHF	TGTGCCAGCTCACTCGCAGGGGATCAGCCCCAGCATTTT
TRBV2	NA	NA	TRBJ2-5	CASRGRVLFQETQYF	TGTGCCAGCAGGGGTCGAGTTCTGTTTCAAGAGACCCAGTACTTC
TRBV6-6	NA	NA	TRBJ2-7	CASSTRQSYEQYF	TGTGCCAGCAGCACCCGACAGTCCTACGAGCAGTACTTC
TRBV11-2	NA	NA	TRBJ2-1	CASSLGGGLTSPEQFF	TGTGCCAGCAGCCTCGGTGGGGGGCTAACAAGTCCTGAGCAGTTCTTC
TRBV2	TRBD1	NA	TRBJ2-7	CASSQGYEQYF	TGTGCCAGCTCACAGGGGTACGAGCAGTACTTC
TRBV30	NA	NA	TRBJ2-1	CAWSVDEASSYEQFF	TGTGCCTGGAGTGTAGATGAGGCCTCATCCTATGAGCAGTTCTTC
TRBV5-1	NA	NA	TRBJ1-3	CASSLRGPHGGNSGNTIYF	TGCGCCAGCAGCTTGCGGGGGCCCCACGGGGGCAACTCTGGAAACACCATATATTTT
TRBV4-1	NA	NA	TRBJ2-1	CASSQDYLNEQFF	TGCGCCAGCAGCCAGGATTACCTCAATGAGCAGTTCTTC
TRBV27	NA	NA	TRBJ2-3	CASSPPGRRPTDTQYF	TGTGCCAGCAGTCCCCCGGGCAGGAGACCCACAGATACGCAGTATTTT
TRBV11-3	NA	NA	TRBJ1-5	CASSFGVEQPQHF	TGTGCCAGCAGCTTTGGGGTCGAGCAGCCCCAGCATTTT
TRBV28	NA	NA	TRBJ2-5	CASIPPGPQETQYF	TGTGCCAGCATACCTCCGGGGCCCCAAGAGACCCAGTACTTC
TRBV18	TRBD1	NA	TRBJ2-5	CASSMGQTQETQYF	TGTGCCAGCTCAATGGGACAGACACAAGAGACCCAGTACTTC
TRBV14	NA	NA	TRBJ1-2	CASSQGGGTYGYTF	TGTGCCAGCAGCCAAGGTGGGGGCACCTATGGCTACACCTTC
TRBV7-2	NA	NA	TRBJ1-2	CASSLERTGNRQF	TGTGCCAGCAGCTTAGAAAGGACCGGGAACAGGCAGTTC
TRBV10-3	NA	few	TRBJ2-7	CAISEGGSDYEQYF	TGTGCCATCAGTGAGGGGGGCAGCGACTACGAGCAGTACTTC
TRBV19	TRBD2	NA	TRBJ2-3	CASSILAGGQTDTQYF	TGTGCCAGTAGTATCCTCGCGGGGGGCCAGACAGATACGCAGTATTTT
TRBV19	NA	few	TRBJ1-2	CASSRRQDSSNYGYTF	TGTGCCAGTAGCCGTCGACAGGACAGTTCTAACTATGGCTACACCTTC
TRBV28	NA	NA	TRBJ1-1	CASSPLGVNTEAFF	TGTGCCAGCAGTCCCCTGGGCGTAAACACTGAAGCTTTCTTT